This T cell receptor (beta chain) was captured in a study of T cells in Graves' hyperthyroidism and ophthalmopathy. Uncontrolled infection, other autoimmune disease, pregnancy or lactation excluded patients. The authors obtained PBMCs from 10 ml of fresh peripheral blood. Researchers amplified the TCR beta CDR3 regions from RNA transcripts. HTBI primers were used for first-round RT-PCR of the TCR CDR3. A single record per CDR3 protein comes from TCRdb applying MiXCR to the multiplex PCR reads. The table includes roughly 380,000 distinct CDR3 sequences, around 15% detected once. Study-wide findings and caveats: Most thyroid clonotypes expanded above 0.001 appeared in blood too.

Trimming cost V 4 bases and J 9 bases; bases outside gene matches: 4. Germline V gives CDR1 MDHEN, CDR2 SYDVKM. The CDR3 has 13 residues. This clonotype was picked up many times. Its antigen is undetermined. V gene TRBV28 combines with J gene TRBJ2-1, with 9 bases aligning to TRBD2. This clonotype originated in a woman aged 18-30 years with Graves' hyperthyroidism. Sequencing input: blood. CDR3: CASSSGLALEQFF. The CDR3 DNA is TGTGCCAGCAGTTCTGGACTAGCGCTTGAGCAGTTCTTC.